These 21 T cell receptor beta chains share one sample of origin, sequenced in a study of blood T cell repertoires in COVID-19. Sequencing used immunoSEQ multiplex PCR; TCRdb keeps in-frame clones, though not all of them. This sample has some 150,000 clones; 87% occur once, and the top ten carry about 4%. Sequences were obtained from peripheral blood. Source of these receptors: a woman aged 60-75 years with active or convalescent COVID-19.

V usage is TRBV7-8 and J usage is TRBJ1-5; TRBD1 agrees at 9 bases. CDR3 size: 15 residues. After removal of 1 base from V and 4 bases from J, the junction contained 2 bases not matched to a gene. Germline V gives CDR1 SGHVS, CDR2 FQNEAQ. This CDR3 is CASSLGGTGNQPQHF. The DNA for the CDR3 is TGTGCCAGCAGCTTAGGGGGGACAGGGAATCAGCCCCAGCATTTT.

The chain has TRBV5-1 and TRBJ1-1, with 7 positions matching TRBD1. Per germline, CDR1 SGHRS and CDR2 YFSETQ. With V trimmed by 0 bases and J by 4 bases, 6 bases remained unmatched. This CDR3 is 15 amino acids long. Written as DNA, the CDR3 is TGCGCCAGCAGCTTGGAGGGCAGGGGGACCACTGAAGCTTTCTTT. This codes for CASSLEGRGTTEAFF.

This rearrangement joins TRBV13 to TRBJ1-3; D may be TRBD1 (5 bases). V was pared by 0 bases and J by 3 bases, with 9 bases between. Germline assignment: CDR1 PRHDT and CDR2 FYEKMQ (reference sequence). The CDR3 consists of 15 residues. CDR3 in DNA: TGTGCCAGCAGCTTAGGACGCAGGGTTGGAAACACCATATATTTT. It codes for CASSLGRRVGNTIYF. Full variable domain (remainder filled in from reference TRBV13 and TRBJ1-3): AAGVIQSPRHLIKEKRETATLKCYPIPRHDTVYWYQQGPGQDPQFLISFYEKMQSDKGSIPDRFSAQQFSDYHSELNMSSLELGDSALYFCASSLGRRVGNTIYFGEGSWLTVV.

The chain is built from TRBV5-6 and TRBJ2-5; D is undetermined. The CDR3 runs to 11 residues. V was trimmed by 5 bases and J by 4 bases, leaving 6 bases between them. CDR1 and CDR2 from the germline V gene are SGHDT and YYEEEE. The CDR3, as DNA: TGTGCCAGCAGTTACGGAGAGACCCAGTACTTC. Protein product: CASSYGETQYF.

Comment on this clone: The same CDR3 is also encoded by other DNA sequences in this sample. The chain carries TRBV5-1 and TRBJ2-5; D remains unclear. The CDR3 covers 11 residues. The germline V and J ends were trimmed by 3 bases and 2 bases, with 2 bases remaining between them. In germline, CDR1 is SGHRS, CDR2 YFSETQ. CDR3 in DNA: TGCGCCAGCAGCTCACAAGAGACCCAGTACTTC. Translated: CASSSQETQYF.

The chain couples TRBV5-8 to TRBJ1-4; D remains ambiguous. CDR1 SGHTS and CDR2 YDEGEE come from the germline V gene. The CDR3 contains 12 residues. V was shortened by 1 base and J by 8 bases, with 6 bases between the two germline ends. CDR3 sequence reads: CASSLYREKLFF. In DNA, the CDR3 is TGTGCCAGCAGCTTGTACCGGGAAAAACTGTTTTTT.

This chain links TRBV7-8 with TRBJ2-1; TRBD2 aligns across 9 bases. Trimming took 2 bases from V and 4 from J; bases not matched to a gene: 3. The CDR3 is made up of 15 amino acids. CDR1 and CDR2 (germline): SGHVS, FQNEAQ. The chain's CDR3 is CASSLSAGGYNEQFF. In DNA form, the CDR3 reads TGTGCCAGCAGCTTATCAGCGGGGGGATACAATGAGCAGTTCTTC.

This chain links TRBV18 with TRBJ1-2; 7 nucleotides match TRBD1. Looked up from germline, CDR1 is KGHSH and CDR2 is LQKENI. The J segment lost 5 bases and the V segment lost 1 base, leaving 7 bases of the junction unmatched. The CDR3 spans 15 residues. The DNA for the CDR3 is TGTGCCAGCTCACCACGAGAGGGGGCGGGGTATGGCTACACCTTC. It specifies CASSPREGAGYGYTF. The whole variable domain, filled in from reference TRBV18 and TRBJ1-2, reads NAGVMQNPRHLVRRRGQEARLRCSPMKGHSHVYWYRQLPEEGLKFMVYLQKENIIDESGMPKERFSAEFPKEGPSILRIQQVVRGDSAAYFCASSPREGAGYGYTFGSGTRLTVV.

The chain recombines TRBV6-6 with TRBJ1-1, with D unresolved. Germline values: CDR1 MNHNY, CDR2 SVGAGI (reference sequence). This CDR3 has 13 residues. V was shortened by 6 bases and J by 1 base, with 9 bases between the two germline ends. The CDR3 region has the DNA TGTGCCAGCAGCCAGGATCAGAACACTGAAGCTTTCTTT. As protein: CASSQDQNTEAFF.

The chain is built from TRBV19 and TRBJ2-1; 7 bases align to TRBD1. The V gene's germline CDR1 is LNHDA and CDR2 SQIVND (reference sequence). The V gene end was trimmed by 7 bases and the J gene end by 6 bases; junction bases not matched to a gene: 9. The CDR3 runs to 14 residues. CDR3: CASIRQGVGNEQFF. The CDR3 coding sequence is TGTGCCAGTATCAGACAGGGAGTAGGCAATGAGCAGTTCTTC. The whole variable domain, remainder taken from reference TRBV19 and TRBJ2-1, is DGGITQSPKYLFRKEGQNVTLSCEQNLNHDAMYWYRQDPGQGLRLIYYSQIVNDFQKGDIAEGYSVSREKKESFPLTVTSAQKNPTAFYLCASIRQGVGNEQFFGPGTRLTVL.

The V and J genes are TRBV5-1 and TRBJ2-7; 7 bases are a match to TRBD1. Germline CDR1 reads SGHRS; CDR2 reads YFSETQ. J gave up 3 bases and V 0 bases, and 3 bases lay outside the gene matches. This CDR3 is 14 amino acids long. CDR3 DNA: TGCGCCAGCAGCTTGGGACAGGGCAACTACGAGCAGTACTTC. It encodes CASSLGQGNYEQYF.

This chain uses TRBV5-6 with TRBJ1-3; D perhaps matches TRBD1 (6 bases). V lost 4 bases to trimming and J lost 2 bases, with 13 bases between them. CDR3 length: 15 residues. Germline CDR1 reads SGHDT; CDR2 reads YYEEEE. The CDR3 nucleotides read TGTGCCAGCAGCACGACACCAGGGGCTGGAAACACCATATATTTT. It codes for CASSTTPGAGNTIYF.

This clone has a single count. The rearrangement uses TRBV10-3 and TRBJ1-2; TRBD1 matches 8 bases. After removal of 3 bases from V and 7 bases from J, the junction contained 10 bases not matched to a gene. The CDR3 contains 15 residues. In germline, CDR1 is ENHRY, CDR2 SYGVKD. In DNA form, the CDR3 reads TGTGCCATCAGTGAAGTGGGCAGGGGGCGAGGTGGCTACACCTTC. Amino acid sequence: CAISEVGRGRGGYTF.

This rearrangement joins TRBV19 to TRBJ1-3, with D possibly matching TRBD1 (5 bases). CDR3 length: 17 amino acids. Germline assignment: CDR1 LNHDA and CDR2 SQIVND (reference sequence). V shed 5 bases and J shed 4 bases, with 21 bases lying between them. CDR3 loop: CASSSTRGTRTGNTIYF. The CDR3, as DNA: TGTGCCAGTAGTTCAACTCGAGGGACTCGAACCGGAAACACCATATATTTT.

The chain recombines TRBV27 with TRBJ1-1; unclear D gene. Trimming took 5 bases from V and 3 from J, leaving 16 bases between them. This CDR3 contains 15 residues. Germline assignment: CDR1 MNHEY and CDR2 SMNVEV (reference sequence). CDR3 nucleotides: TGTGCCAGCAGTCCCCTTCTGGGCTTGGACACTGAAGCTTTCTTT. It is translated as CASSPLLGLDTEAFF.

As regards this clone: Other DNA sequences of this sample code for an identical CDR3. The chain couples TRBV2 to TRBJ1-5; 7 bases fit TRBD1. Germline trimming cut 4 bases from V and 2 bases from J; bases unmatched to any gene: 2. Germline CDR1 is SNHLY and CDR2 is FYNNEI. The CDR3 runs to 14 residues. The CDR3 nucleotides read TGTGCCAGCAGTGGACAGGGAGGCAATCAGCCCCAGCATTTT. Its protein product is CASSGQGGNQPQHF.

This clone was counted between two and nine times. The V and J genes are TRBV4-3 and TRBJ1-2; the match to TRBD1 covers 7 bases. The CDR3 extends over 16 amino acids. The V segment lost 0 bases and the J segment 8 bases; nucleotides outside the gene matches: 12. Germline V gene sequence: CDR1 LGHNA, CDR2 YSLEER. CDR3 region: CASSQDRTGLAGGYTF. The CDR3 DNA is TGCGCCAGCAGCCAAGATAGGACAGGCCTCGCGGGGGGCTACACCTTC.

The CDR3 sequence: CATNHPGTGGTYEQYF. The CDR3 nucleotides are TGTGCCACCAATCACCCCGGGACAGGGGGCACCTACGAGCAGTACTTC. The genes are TRBV7-2 and TRBJ2-7, with 12 bases fitting TRBD1. The V and J ends lost 10 bases and 2 bases, in that order; junction bases with no gene match: 12. CDR1 and CDR2 (germline): SGHTA, FQGNSA. The CDR3 consists of 16 residues.

The chain recombines TRBV20-1 with TRBJ1-2; D call uncertain. V lost 2 bases and J 6 bases, leaving 7 bases between the germline ends. CDR3 length: 11 residues. Germline V lookup: CDR1 DFQATT, CDR2 SNEGSKA (reference sequence). CDR3 loop: CSARRVDGYTF. The CDR3 coding sequence is TGCAGTGCTAGAAGAGTAGATGGCTACACCTTC.

The chain is built from TRBV7-9 and TRBJ1-1, with D hard to call. With 5 bases removed from V and 0 bases from J, the gap between germline ends came to 10 bases. From germline, CDR1 is SEHNR and CDR2 FQNEAQ (reference sequence). This CDR3 has 14 residues. This CDR3 reads CASSPPELNTEAFF. The CDR3 DNA reads TGTGCCAGCAGCCCACCCGAGTTGAACACTGAAGCTTTCTTT.

The chain is built from TRBV11-3 and TRBJ1-1, with D maybe TRBD1 (5 bases). The germline gives CDR1 SGHNT, CDR2 YENEEA. Trimming left V 5 bases short and J 0 bases short, with 7 bases between. The CDR3 is 13 residues long. CDR3 in DNA: TGTGCCAGCAGCAACAGGATGAACACTGAAGCTTTCTTT. Translated: CASSNRMNTEAFF.